The T cell receptor (beta chain) under discussion was sequenced for a study of a mutant IDH1 vaccine in newly diagnosed glioma. The wider study: Treated patients were roughly 60% male, about 40% female, mean age 40.4 years.

This clone was recorded only once. Time point indicated: baseline, week 1 (first vaccination visit). Described treatment: pre-vaccination baseline after standard-of-care therapy. Assay used: immunoSEQ multiplex PCR; TCRdb lists only in-frame clones, some missing. The sample lists about 92,000 clones; about 80% were seen once. This specimen consisted of PBMCs, obtained from a glioma patient treated with radiotherapy, temozolomide or both. The TCR sequence derives from a woman in her 50s with glioma.

The CDR3 protein is CASTPEGMNTEAFF. CDR3 bases: TGTGCCAGCACCCCGGAAGGGATGAACACTGAAGCTTTCTTT. This rearrangement joins TRBV6-6 to TRBJ1-1; D remains ambiguous. From germline, CDR1 is MNHNY and CDR2 SVGAGI (reference sequence). The CDR3 length is 14 residues. V shed 7 bases and J shed 0 bases, with 12 bases lying between them.